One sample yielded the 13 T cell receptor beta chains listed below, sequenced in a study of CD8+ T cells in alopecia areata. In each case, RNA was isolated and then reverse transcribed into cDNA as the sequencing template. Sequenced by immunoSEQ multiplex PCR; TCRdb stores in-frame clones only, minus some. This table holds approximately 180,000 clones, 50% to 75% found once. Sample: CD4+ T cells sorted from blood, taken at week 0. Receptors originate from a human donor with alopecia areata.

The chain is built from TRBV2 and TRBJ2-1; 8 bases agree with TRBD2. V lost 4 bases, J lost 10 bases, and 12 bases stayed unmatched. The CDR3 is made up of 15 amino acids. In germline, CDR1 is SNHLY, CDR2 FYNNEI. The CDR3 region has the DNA TGTGCCAGCAGTGGGGACGCGGGGGGACACGGGGAGCAGTTCTTC. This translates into CASSGDAGGHGEQFF.

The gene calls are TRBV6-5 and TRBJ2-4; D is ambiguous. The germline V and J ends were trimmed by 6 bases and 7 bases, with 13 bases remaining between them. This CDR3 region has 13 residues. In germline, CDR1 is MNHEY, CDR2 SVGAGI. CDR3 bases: TGTGCCAGCAGCCCCGCCAGTGGGAACATTCAGTACTTC. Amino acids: CASSPASGNIQYF.

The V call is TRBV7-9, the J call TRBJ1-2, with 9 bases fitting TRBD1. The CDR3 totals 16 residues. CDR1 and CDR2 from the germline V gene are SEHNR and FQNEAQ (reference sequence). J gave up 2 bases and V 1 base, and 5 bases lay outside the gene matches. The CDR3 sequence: CASSLEGDRVNYGYTF. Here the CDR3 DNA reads TGTGCCAGCAGCTTAGAGGGGGACAGGGTGAACTATGGCTACACCTTC.

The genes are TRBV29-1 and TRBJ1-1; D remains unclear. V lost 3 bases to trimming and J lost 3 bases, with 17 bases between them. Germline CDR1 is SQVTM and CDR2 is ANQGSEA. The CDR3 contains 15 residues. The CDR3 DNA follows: TGCAGCGTTGATGCAAGTATCCCTTGGGACACTGAAGCTTTCTTT. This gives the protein CSVDASIPWDTEAFF.

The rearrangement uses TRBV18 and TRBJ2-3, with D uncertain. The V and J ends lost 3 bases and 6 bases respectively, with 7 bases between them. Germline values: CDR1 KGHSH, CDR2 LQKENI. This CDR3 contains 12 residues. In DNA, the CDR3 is TGTGCCAGCTCACCTTCCGGGGATACGCAGTATTTT. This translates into CASSPSGDTQYF.

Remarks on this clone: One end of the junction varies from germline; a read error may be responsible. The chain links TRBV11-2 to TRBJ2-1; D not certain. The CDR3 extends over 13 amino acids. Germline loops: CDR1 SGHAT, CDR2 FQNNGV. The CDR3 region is CASSLEVRNEQFF. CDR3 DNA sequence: TGTGCCAGCAGCCTAGAGGTGCGGAATGAGCAGTTCTTC.

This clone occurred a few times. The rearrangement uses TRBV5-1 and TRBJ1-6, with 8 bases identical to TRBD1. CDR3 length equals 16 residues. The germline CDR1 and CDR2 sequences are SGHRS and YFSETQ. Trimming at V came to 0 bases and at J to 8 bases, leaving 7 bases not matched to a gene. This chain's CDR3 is CASSLALQGAHSPLHF. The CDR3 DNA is TGCGCCAGCAGCTTGGCCCTGCAGGGGGCTCATTCACCCCTCCACTTT. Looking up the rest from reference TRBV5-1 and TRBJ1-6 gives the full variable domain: KAGVTQTPRYLIKTRGQQVTLSCSPISGHRSVSWYQQTPGQGLQFLFEYFSETQRNKGNFPGRFSGRQFSNSRSEMNVSTLELGDSALYLCASSLALQGAHSPLHFGNGTRLTVT.

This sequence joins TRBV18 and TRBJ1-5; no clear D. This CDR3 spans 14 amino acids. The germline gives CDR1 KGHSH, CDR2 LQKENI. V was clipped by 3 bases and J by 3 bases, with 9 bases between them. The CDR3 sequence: CASSPSADNQPQHF. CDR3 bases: TGTGCCAGCTCACCGTCGGCAGACAATCAGCCCCAGCATTTT.

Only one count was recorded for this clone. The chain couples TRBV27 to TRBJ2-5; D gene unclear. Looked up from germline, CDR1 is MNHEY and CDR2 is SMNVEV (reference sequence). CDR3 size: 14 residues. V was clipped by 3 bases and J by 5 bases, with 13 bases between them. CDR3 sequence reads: CASSFSRAVETQYF. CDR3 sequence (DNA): TGTGCCAGCAGTTTTAGTAGGGCGGTCGAGACCCAGTACTTC.

The CDR3 sequence is CSAGTGSNTEAFF. The DNA of the CDR3 is TGCAGCGCAGGGACAGGCTCGAACACTGAAGCTTTCTTT. The chain joins TRBV29-1 to TRBJ1-1, with 8 bases lining up with TRBD1. The CDR3 has 13 residues. V was clipped by 7 bases and J by 1 base; unmatched bases: 5. Germline V gene data show CDR1 as SQVTM and CDR2 as ANQGSEA.

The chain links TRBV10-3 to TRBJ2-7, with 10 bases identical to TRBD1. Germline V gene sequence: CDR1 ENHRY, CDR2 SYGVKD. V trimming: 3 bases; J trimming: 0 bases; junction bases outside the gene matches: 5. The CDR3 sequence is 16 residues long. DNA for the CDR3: TGTGCCATCAGTGAACCCTGGACAGGGGGCTCCTACGAGCAGTACTTC. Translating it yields CAISEPWTGGSYEQYF.

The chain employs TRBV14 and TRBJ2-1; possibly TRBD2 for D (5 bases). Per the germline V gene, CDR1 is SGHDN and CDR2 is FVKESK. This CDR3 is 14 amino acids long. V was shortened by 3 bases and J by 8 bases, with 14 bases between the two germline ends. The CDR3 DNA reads TGTGCCAGCAGCCACTTCTCTAGCATCGATGAGCAGTTCTTC. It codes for CASSHFSSIDEQFF.

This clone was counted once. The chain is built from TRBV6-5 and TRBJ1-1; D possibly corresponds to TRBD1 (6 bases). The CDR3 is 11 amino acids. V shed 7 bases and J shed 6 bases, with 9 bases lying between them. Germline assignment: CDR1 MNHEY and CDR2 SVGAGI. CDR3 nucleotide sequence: TGTGCCAGCACCCAGGGGTCTGAAGCTTTCTTT. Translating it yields CASTQGSEAFF.